These 21 T cell receptor beta chains were sequenced from one sample in a study of spatial heterogeneity in lung cancer. The time point was: sample taken at primary tumor resection. From tumor, nontumor lung or frozen PBMC, whole RNA was taken unsorted for sequencing. TCRdb independently ran MiXCR on the 5' RACE reads; one entry per CDR3 protein. The data show 26,000 or so distinct CDR3 sequences, roughly 13% seen once. Sequences were derived from PBMCs, sampled at surgery. Receptor source: a female donor with early-stage non-small cell lung cancer.

This clonotype is labeled medium-sized (0.01 to 0.1%). The V call is TRBV20-1, the J call TRBJ1-6; no definite D call. The V end lost 2 bases, the J end lost 0 bases, and 11 bases lay between the germline ends. Germline-derived CDR1 and CDR2 are DFQATT and SNEGSKA (reference sequence). The CDR3 is 16 amino acids. CDR3 coding DNA: TGCAGTGCTAGACCTCCCATTAGCTCCTATAATTCACCCCTCCACTTT. Protein product: CSARPPISSYNSPLHF.

At least ten counts were recorded for this clonotype. The CDR3 loop is CASSLVIGEGEQFF. The CDR3 coding sequence is TGTGCCAGCAGCTTAGTTATCGGGGAGGGTGAGCAGTTCTTC. J is TRBJ2-1 and V is TRBV11-2, with TRBD2 identical over 7 bases. Germline trimming cut 1 base from V and 9 bases from J; bases unmatched to any gene: 6. Germline V CDR1 and CDR2: SGHAT, FQNNGV. There are 14 residues in the CDR3. The whole variable domain, filled in from reference TRBV11-2 and TRBJ2-1, reads EAGVAQSPRYKIIEKRQSVAFWCNPISGHATLYWYQQILGQGPKLLIQFQNNGVVDDSQLPKDRFSAERLKGVDSTLKIQPAKLEDSAVYLCASSLVIGEGEQFFGPGTRLTVL.

This clonotype was observed at least ten times. The J gene is TRBJ1-1, the V gene TRBV6-2 or TRBV6-3, with D unclear. V was cut by 2 bases and J by 5 bases, with 18 bases left in between. The germline V gene has CDR1 MNHEY and CDR2 SVGEGT. The CDR3 has 16 amino acids. The CDR3 nucleotides are TGTGCCAGCAGTTACGGTATCCCCATGGGAAGGACTGAAGCTTTCTTT. It is translated as CASSYGIPMGRTEAFF.

The chain couples TRBV20-1 to TRBJ2-3, with 9 bases that match TRBD2. The germline V gene has CDR1 DFQATT and CDR2 SNEGSKA (reference sequence). This CDR3 spans 15 amino acids. V lost 6 bases to trimming and J lost 5 bases; unmatched junction nucleotides: 12. In DNA form, the CDR3 reads TGCAGTGCCCCCACCCCGGGACTAGCAAAAGATACGCAGTATTTT. Residues: CSAPTPGLAKDTQYF.

This clonotype was seen at least ten times. The CDR3 region is CASSPPTVTGELFF. The CDR3 DNA is TGTGCCAGCAGCCCGCCCACGGTAACCGGGGAGCTGTTTTTT. The chain is built from TRBV3-1 and TRBJ2-2; D not certain. There are 14 residues in the CDR3. Deletions cut 4 bases from V and 5 bases from J, with 11 bases between. The germline V gene has CDR1 LGHDT and CDR2 YNNKEL (reference sequence).

This clonotype was observed at least ten times. V gene TRBV6-2 or TRBV6-3 combines with J gene TRBJ2-7; D call uncertain. CDR1 and CDR2 from the germline V gene are MNHEY and SVGEGT. V lost 5 bases and J lost 6, with 17 bases in between. The CDR3 extends over 14 amino acids. The CDR3 region is CASSGKEKLSEQYV. DNA of the CDR3: TGTGCCAGCAGTGGGAAAGAGAAACTAAGCGAGCAGTACGTC.

The rearrangement joins TRBV20-1 to TRBJ2-1; 8 positions agree with TRBD2. There are 15 residues in the CDR3. V dropped 6 bases and J dropped 9; count of bases not matched to a gene: 16. CDR1 and CDR2 (germline): DFQATT, SNEGSKA (reference sequence). The CDR3 DNA reads as TGCAGTGCACCTTACCGCGGGCGGGAGGTTGGTGAGCAGTTCTTC. It encodes CSAPYRGREVGEQFF.

The table lists this clonotype with a few counts. The chain recombines TRBV3-1 with TRBJ2-1; weak D call: TRBD2 (5 bases). The germline V and J ends were trimmed by 1 base and 7 bases, with 14 bases remaining between them. In germline, CDR1 is LGHDT, CDR2 YNNKEL (reference sequence). The CDR3 sequence is 15 residues long. The CDR3 here is CASSQGQVRGNEQFF. CDR3 in DNA: TGTGCCAGCAGCCAAGGCCAAGTTCGGGGAAATGAGCAGTTCTTC.

J is TRBJ1-2 and V is TRBV30; 10 bases agree with TRBD1. Per the germline V gene, CDR1 is GTSNPN and CDR2 is SVGIG (reference sequence). This CDR3 spans 13 amino acids. V shed 7 bases and J 6 bases; nucleotides not matched to a gene: 8. CDR3 residues: CAYPRTGGNGYTF. The CDR3 bases are TGTGCCTACCCTAGGACAGGGGGAAATGGCTACACCTTC.

This clonotype qualifies as medium-sized. The chain uses TRBV29-1 and TRBJ2-1; TRBD1 or TRBD2 may be the D gene (5 bases each). Trimming cost V 0 bases and J 3 bases, with 18 bases left between them. Germline CDR1 and CDR2: SQVTM and ANQGSEA. The CDR3 runs 17 residues. CDR3 coding DNA: TGCAGCGTTGAAGATCCAGCGGCAGGGAGCTTCTACAATGAGCAGTTCTTC. This gives the protein CSVEDPAAGSFYNEQFF.

This clonotype was recorded many times. The chain uses TRBV18 and TRBJ2-7; TRBD1 or TRBD2 may be the D gene (6 bases each). V lost 6 bases and J 6 bases, leaving 15 bases between the germline ends. Germline loops: CDR1 KGHSH, CDR2 LQKENI. The CDR3 is 13 residues long. CDR3 loop: CASSLTQGGEQYV. CDR3 DNA: TGTGCCAGCTCCCTAACACAGGGAGGCGAGCAGTACGTC.

About this clonotype: A junction end diverges from the germline sequence, so it may reflect a read error. The chain combines TRBV14 with TRBJ2-7; 8 bases match TRBD1. The CDR3 extends over 13 amino acids. Germline CDR1 and CDR2: SGHDN and FVKESK. The CDR3: CASSQARRQGKRF. In DNA, the CDR3 is TGTGCCAGCAGCCAGGCCCGACGACAGGGGAAGCGGTTT. Full variable domain (rest looked up from reference TRBV14 and TRBJ2-7): EAGVTQFPSHSVIEKGQTVTLRCDPISGHDNLYWYRRVMGKEIKFLLHFVKESKQDESGMPNNRFLAERTGGTYSTLKVQPAELEDSGVYFCASSQARRQGKRFGPGTRLTVT.

This clonotype was observed a few times. The CDR3 region is CASSFRVSETQYF. The CDR3 DNA is TGTGCCAGCAGCTTCCGGGTCTCGGAGACCCAGTACTTC. The chain is built from TRBV7-9 and TRBJ2-5, with D unresolved. Trimming shortened V by 3 bases and J by 5 bases, and 10 bases separated the two germline ends. This CDR3 has 13 amino acids. CDR1 is SEHNR and CDR2 is FQNEAQ in the germline V gene (reference sequence).

V and J are TRBV2 and TRBJ1-1, with D maybe TRBD1 (5 bases). CDR3 length: 16 residues. Trimming removed 7 bases from V and 3 bases from J, with 21 bases in between. Per germline, CDR1 SNHLY and CDR2 FYNNEI. The CDR3 coding sequence is TGTGCCAGCACCCCAGGGCCCCTCGATGAGGACACTGAAGCTTTCTTT. Its protein product is CASTPGPLDEDTEAFF.

This clonotype was recorded at least ten times. This rearrangement joins TRBV27 to TRBJ2-7; D is ambiguous. Germline V CDR1 and CDR2: MNHEY, SMNVEV (reference sequence). V was cut by 4 bases and J by 5 bases, with 15 bases left in between. The CDR3 loop spans 14 amino acids. CDR3 in amino acids: CASSWAPGYDEQYF. The CDR3, as DNA: TGTGCCAGCAGTTGGGCCCCCGGGTACGACGAGCAGTACTTC.

The genes are TRBV3-1 and TRBJ2-2; 8 bases are shared with TRBD2. The CDR3 is made up of 14 amino acids. V was pared by 8 bases and J by 4 bases, with 6 bases of the junction left unmatched. Germline CDR1 and CDR2: LGHDT and YNNKEL (reference sequence). For the CDR3, the DNA is TGTGCCAGCTATGCCCGGGAGGGCACCGGGGAGCTGTTTTTT. It encodes CASYAREGTGELFF. The variable domain in full, with the rest retrieved from reference TRBV3-1 and TRBJ2-2, is DTAVSQTPKYLVTQMGNDKSIKCEQNLGHDTMYWYKQDSKKFLKIMFSYNNKELIINETVPNRFSPKSPDKAHLNLHINSLELGDSAVYFCASYAREGTGELFFGEGSRLTVL.

Points on this clonotype: This could be a read error, since a much larger clone is one nucleotide away. This CDR3 is CASSRNTEAFF. The CDR3 DNA is TGTGCCAGCAGTAGGAACACTGAAGCTTTCTTT. The chain recombines TRBV12-3 or TRBV12-4 with TRBJ1-1; D remains unclear. V dropped 5 bases and J dropped 1 base, with 2 bases sitting between them. The CDR3 is made up of 11 amino acids.

This clonotype came up many times. The chain links TRBV11-2 to TRBJ1-2; D is unclear. Germline loops: CDR1 SGHAT, CDR2 FQNNGV. V was clipped by 1 base and J by 4 bases, with 4 bases between them. The CDR3 runs to 12 residues. The CDR3 is CASSLGFYGYTF. The CDR3 bases are TGTGCCAGCAGCTTAGGATTCTATGGCTACACCTTC.

The chain has TRBV7-2 and TRBJ2-6; D remains ambiguous. CDR3 length: 14 amino acids. Per the germline V gene, CDR1 is SGHTA and CDR2 is FQGNSA. V was trimmed by 5 bases and J by 2 bases, leaving 7 bases between them. The CDR3 here is CASSVKPGANVLTF. CDR3 in DNA: TGTGCCAGCAGCGTTAAGCCTGGGGCCAACGTCCTGACTTTC.

In this sample, this clonotype turned up many times. This chain connects TRBV7-2 to TRBJ2-1, with TRBD1 as a possible D gene (6 bases). Germline V gives CDR1 SGHTA, CDR2 FQGNSA. With 5 bases removed from V and 0 bases from J, the gap between germline ends came to 14 bases. CDR3 size: 16 residues. The CDR3 DNA reads as TGTGCCAGCAGCCGCGGACAGACCCGCTCCTACAATGAGCAGTTCTTC. Translated, it gives CASSRGQTRSYNEQFF. The variable domain in full, completed from reference TRBV7-2 and TRBJ2-1, reads GAGVSQSPSNKVTEKGKDVELRCDPISGHTALYWYRQSLGQGLEFLIYFQGNSAPDKSGLPSDRFSAERTGGSVSTLTIQRTQQEDSAVYLCASSRGQTRSYNEQFFGPGTRLTVL.

This clonotype has at least ten counts. The chain couples TRBV11-1 to TRBJ2-7; D unclear. The CDR3 contains 16 residues. The V gene lost 5 bases and the J gene lost 0 bases, with 17 bases spanning the gap. Germline CDR1 SGHAT, CDR2 FQDESV (reference sequence). The CDR3 DNA sequence: TGTGCCAGCAGCCCGCGTTCAGTGGGCAGCTCCTACGAGCAGTACTTC. Its protein product is CASSPRSVGSSYEQYF. The full variable domain, its missing parts supplied by reference TRBV11-1 and TRBJ2-7, is EAEVAQSPRYKITEKSQAVAFWCDPISGHATLYWYRQILGQGPELLVQFQDESVVDDSQLPKDRFSAERLKGVDSTLKIQPAELGDSAMYLCASSPRSVGSSYEQYFGPGTRLTVT.